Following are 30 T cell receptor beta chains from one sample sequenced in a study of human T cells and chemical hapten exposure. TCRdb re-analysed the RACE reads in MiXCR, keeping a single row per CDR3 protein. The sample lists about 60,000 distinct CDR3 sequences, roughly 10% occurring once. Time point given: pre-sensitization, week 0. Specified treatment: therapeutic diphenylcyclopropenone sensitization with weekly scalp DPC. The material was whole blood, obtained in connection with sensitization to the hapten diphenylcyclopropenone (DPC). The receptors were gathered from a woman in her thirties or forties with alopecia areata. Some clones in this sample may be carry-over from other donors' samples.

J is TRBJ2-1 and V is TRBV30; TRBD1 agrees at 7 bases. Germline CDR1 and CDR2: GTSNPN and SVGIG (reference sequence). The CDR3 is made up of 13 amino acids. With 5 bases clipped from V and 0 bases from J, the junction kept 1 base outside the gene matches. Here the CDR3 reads CAWGQDSYNEQFF. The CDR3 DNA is TGTGCCTGGGGACAGGACTCCTACAATGAGCAGTTCTTC.

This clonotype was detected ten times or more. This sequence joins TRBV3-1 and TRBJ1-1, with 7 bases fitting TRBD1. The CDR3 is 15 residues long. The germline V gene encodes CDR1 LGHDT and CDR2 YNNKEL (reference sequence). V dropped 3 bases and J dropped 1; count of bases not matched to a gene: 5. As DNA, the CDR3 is TGTGCCAGCAGCCAGCTGGGACAGCCGAACACTGAAGCTTTCTTT. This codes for CASSQLGQPNTEAFF.

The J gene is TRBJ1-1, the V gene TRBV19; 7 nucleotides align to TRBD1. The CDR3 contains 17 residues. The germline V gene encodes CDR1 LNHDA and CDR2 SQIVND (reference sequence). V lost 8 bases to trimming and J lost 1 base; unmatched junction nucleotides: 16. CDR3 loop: CASPPSGRQGRNTEAFF. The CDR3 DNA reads TGTGCCAGTCCCCCCTCGGGCCGACAGGGAAGGAACACTGAAGCTTTCTTT.

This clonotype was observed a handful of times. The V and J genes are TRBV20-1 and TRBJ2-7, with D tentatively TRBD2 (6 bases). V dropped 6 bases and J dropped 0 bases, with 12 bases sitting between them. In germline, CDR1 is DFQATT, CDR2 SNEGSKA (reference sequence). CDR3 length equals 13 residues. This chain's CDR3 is CSALHGSSYEQYF. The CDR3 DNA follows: TGCAGTGCCCTGCACGGGAGCTCCTACGAGCAGTACTTC.

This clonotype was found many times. The CDR3, as DNA: TGTGCCAGTAGTCGGGGCCCGAACGAGCAGTACTTC. The encoded protein is CASSRGPNEQYF. The chain couples TRBV19 to TRBJ2-7; D possibly uses TRBD1 or TRBD2 (5 bases each). The CDR3 totals 12 residues. CDR1 and CDR2 (germline): LNHDA, SQIVND (reference sequence). V lost 5 bases and J 5 bases, leaving 10 bases between the germline ends.

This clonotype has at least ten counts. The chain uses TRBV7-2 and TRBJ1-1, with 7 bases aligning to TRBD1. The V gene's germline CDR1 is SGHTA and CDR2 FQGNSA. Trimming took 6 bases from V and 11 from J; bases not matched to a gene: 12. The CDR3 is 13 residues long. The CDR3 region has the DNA TGTGCCAGCAGTTCAGAAACGAGGGGGCAGGCTTTCTTT. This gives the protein CASSSETRGQAFF.

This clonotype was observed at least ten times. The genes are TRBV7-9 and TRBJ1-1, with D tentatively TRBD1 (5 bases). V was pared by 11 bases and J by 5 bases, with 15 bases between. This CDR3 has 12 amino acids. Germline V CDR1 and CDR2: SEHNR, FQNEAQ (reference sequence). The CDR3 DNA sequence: TGTGCCGGGGGGGTCTCGGCGACTGAAGCTTTCTTT. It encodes CAGGVSATEAFF.

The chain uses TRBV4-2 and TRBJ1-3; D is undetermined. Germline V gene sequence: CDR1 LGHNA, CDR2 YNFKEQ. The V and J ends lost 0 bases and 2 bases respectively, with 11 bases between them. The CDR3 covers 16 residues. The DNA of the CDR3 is TGTGCCAGCAGCCAAGATATTCTACCGACTGGAAACACCATATATTTT. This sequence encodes CASSQDILPTGNTIYF.

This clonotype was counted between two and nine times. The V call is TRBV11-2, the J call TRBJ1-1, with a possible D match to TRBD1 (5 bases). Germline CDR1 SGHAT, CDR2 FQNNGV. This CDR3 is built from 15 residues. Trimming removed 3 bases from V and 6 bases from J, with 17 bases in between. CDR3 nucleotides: TGTGCCAGCAGCTTCCTCGGGACTCGGGGCGCTGAAGCTTTCTTT. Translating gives CASSFLGTRGAEAFF.

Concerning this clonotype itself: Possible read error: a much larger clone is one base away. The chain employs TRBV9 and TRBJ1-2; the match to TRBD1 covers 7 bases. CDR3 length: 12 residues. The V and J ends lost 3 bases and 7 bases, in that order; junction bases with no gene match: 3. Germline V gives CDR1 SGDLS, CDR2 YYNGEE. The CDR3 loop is CASSAGTAGYTF. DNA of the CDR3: TGTGCCAGCAGCGCCGGGACAGCTGGCTACACCTTC.

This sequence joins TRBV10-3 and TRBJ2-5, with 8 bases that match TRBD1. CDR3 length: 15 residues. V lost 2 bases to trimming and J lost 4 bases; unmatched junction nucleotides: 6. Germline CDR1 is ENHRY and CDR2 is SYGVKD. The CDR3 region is CAISEPRQGSETQYF. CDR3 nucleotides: TGTGCCATCAGTGAGCCAAGACAGGGGTCAGAGACCCAGTACTTC.

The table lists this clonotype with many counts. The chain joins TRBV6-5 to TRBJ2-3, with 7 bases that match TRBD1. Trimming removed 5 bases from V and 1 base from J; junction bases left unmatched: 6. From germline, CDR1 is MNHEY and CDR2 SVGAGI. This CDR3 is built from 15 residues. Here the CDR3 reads CASSMTGTGTDTQYF. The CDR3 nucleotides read TGTGCCAGCAGTATGACAGGGACGGGCACAGATACGCAGTATTTT.

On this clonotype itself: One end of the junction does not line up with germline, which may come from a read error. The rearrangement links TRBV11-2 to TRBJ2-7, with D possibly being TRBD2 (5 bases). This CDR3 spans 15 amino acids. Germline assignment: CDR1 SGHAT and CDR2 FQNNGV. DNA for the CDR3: TGTGCCAACAGCGAAGGGTTAGGGAGCTCCTACGAGCAGTACTTC. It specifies CANSEGLGSSYEQYF.

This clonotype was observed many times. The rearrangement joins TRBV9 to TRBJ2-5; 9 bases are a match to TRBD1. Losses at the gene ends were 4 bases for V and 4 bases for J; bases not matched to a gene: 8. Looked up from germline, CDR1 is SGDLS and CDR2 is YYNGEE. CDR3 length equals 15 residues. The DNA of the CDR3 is TGTGCCAGCAGCAACATACCGACAGGGGGAGAGACCCAGTACTTC. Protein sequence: CASSNIPTGGETQYF.

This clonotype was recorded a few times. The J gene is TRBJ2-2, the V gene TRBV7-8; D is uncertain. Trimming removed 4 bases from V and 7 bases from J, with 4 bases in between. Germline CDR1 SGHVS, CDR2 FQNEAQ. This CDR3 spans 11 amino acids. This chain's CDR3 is CASSSYGELFF. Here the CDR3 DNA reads TGTGCCAGCAGCTCATACGGGGAGCTGTTTTTT.

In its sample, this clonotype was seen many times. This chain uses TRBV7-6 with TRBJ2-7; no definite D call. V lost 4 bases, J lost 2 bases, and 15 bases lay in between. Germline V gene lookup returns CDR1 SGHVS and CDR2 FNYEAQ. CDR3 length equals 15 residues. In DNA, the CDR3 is TGTGCCAGCAGCTCCGATCCGGGCAGCCCCTACGAGCAGTACTTC. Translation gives CASSSDPGSPYEQYF. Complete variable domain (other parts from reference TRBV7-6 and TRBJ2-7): GAGVSQSPRYKVTKRGQDVALRCDPISGHVSLYWYRQALGQGPEFLTYFNYEAQQDKSGLPNDRFSAERPEGSISTLTIQRTEQRDSAMYRCASSSDPGSPYEQYFGPGTRLTVT.

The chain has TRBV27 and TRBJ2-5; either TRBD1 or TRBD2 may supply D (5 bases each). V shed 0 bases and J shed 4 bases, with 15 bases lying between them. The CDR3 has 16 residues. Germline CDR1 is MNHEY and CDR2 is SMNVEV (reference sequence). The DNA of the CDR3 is TGTGCCAGCAGTTTATCGTTAGGGTGGGGGAGAGAGACCCAGTACTTC. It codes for CASSLSLGWGRETQYF.

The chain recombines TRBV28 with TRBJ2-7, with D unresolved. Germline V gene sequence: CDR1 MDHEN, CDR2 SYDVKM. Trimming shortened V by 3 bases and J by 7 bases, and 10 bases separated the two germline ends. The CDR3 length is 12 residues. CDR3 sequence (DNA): TGTGCCAGCAGTTTGTACAGCCGGGAGCAGTACTTC. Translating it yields CASSLYSREQYF. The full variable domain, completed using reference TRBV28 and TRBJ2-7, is DVKVTQSSRYLVKRTGEKVFLECVQDMDHENMFWYRQDPGLGLRLIYFSYDVKMKEKGDIPEGYSVSREKKERFSLILESASTNQTSMYLCASSLYSREQYFGPGTRLTVT.

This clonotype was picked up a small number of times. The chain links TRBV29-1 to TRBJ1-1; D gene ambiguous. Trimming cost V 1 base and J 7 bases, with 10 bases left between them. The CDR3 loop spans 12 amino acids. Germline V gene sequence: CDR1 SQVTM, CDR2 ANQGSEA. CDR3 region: CSVEGSGSEAFF. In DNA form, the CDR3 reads TGCAGCGTTGAAGGCTCGGGGAGTGAAGCTTTCTTT.

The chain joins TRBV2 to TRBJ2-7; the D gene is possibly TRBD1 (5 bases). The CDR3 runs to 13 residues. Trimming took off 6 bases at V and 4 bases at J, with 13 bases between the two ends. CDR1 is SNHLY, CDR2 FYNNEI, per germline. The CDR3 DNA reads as TGTGCCAGCAGGCGACAGCTTGTTTACGAGCAGTACTTC. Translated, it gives CASRRQLVYEQYF.

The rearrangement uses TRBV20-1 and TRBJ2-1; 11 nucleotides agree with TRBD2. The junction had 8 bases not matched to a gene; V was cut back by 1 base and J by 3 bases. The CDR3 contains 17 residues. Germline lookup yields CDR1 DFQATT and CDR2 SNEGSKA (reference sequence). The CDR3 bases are TGCAGTGCTAGAGCCGGTAGCGGGAGGGCCTTCTACAATGAGCAGTTCTTC. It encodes CSARAGSGRAFYNEQFF.

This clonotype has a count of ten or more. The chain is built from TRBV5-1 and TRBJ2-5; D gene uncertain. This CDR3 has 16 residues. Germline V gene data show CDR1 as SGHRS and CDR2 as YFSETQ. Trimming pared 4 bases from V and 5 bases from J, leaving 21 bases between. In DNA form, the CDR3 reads TGCGCCAGCAGCATGGGCTGGCGGAGCGCCGCGGAGACCCAGTACTTC. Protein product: CASSMGWRSAAETQYF.

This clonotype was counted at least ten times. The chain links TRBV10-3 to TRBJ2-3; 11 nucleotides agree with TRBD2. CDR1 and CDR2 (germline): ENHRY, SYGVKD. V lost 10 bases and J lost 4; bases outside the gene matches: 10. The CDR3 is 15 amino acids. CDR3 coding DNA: TGTGCCAGCGCCGGGACTAGCGGAAAATCAGATACGCAGTATTTT. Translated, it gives CASAGTSGKSDTQYF.

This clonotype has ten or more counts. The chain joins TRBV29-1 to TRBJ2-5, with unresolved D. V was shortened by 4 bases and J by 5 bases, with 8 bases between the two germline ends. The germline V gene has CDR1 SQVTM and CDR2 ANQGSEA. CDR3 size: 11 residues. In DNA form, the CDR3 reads TGCAGCGTTGGGGGTCCGGAGACCCAGTACTTC. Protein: CSVGGPETQYF.

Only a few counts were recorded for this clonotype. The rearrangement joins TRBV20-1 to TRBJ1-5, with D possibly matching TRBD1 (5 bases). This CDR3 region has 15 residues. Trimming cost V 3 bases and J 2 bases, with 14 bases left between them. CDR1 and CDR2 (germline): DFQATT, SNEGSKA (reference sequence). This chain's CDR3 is CSASTQGKGNQPQHF. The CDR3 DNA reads TGCAGTGCTAGCACCCAGGGAAAGGGCAATCAGCCCCAGCATTTT.

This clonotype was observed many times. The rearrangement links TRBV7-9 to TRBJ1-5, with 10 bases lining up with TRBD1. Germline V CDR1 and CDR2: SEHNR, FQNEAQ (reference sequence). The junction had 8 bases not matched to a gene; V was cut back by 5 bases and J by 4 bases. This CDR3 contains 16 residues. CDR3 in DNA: TGTGCCAGCAGCGGGGGACAGGGGATTCGTAATCAGCCCCAGCATTTT. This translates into CASSGGQGIRNQPQHF.

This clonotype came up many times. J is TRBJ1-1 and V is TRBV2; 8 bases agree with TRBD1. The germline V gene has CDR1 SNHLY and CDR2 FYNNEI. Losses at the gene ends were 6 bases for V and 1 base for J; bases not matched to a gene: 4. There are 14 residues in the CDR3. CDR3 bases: TGTGCCAGCAGCCGACAGGGGCCGAACACTGAAGCTTTCTTT. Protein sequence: CASSRQGPNTEAFF.

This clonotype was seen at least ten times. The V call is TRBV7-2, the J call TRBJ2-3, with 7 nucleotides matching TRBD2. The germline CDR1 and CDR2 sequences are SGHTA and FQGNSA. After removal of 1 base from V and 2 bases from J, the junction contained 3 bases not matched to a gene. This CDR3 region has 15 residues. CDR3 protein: CASSLVGTITDTQYF. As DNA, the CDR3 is TGTGCCAGCAGCTTAGTGGGGACTATCACAGATACGCAGTATTTT.

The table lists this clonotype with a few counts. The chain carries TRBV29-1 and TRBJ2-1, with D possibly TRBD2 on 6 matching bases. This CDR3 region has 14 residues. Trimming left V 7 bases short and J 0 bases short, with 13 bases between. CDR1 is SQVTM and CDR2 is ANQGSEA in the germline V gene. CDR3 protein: CSARGGFSYNEQFF. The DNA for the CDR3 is TGCAGCGCCCGGGGAGGCTTCTCCTACAATGAGCAGTTCTTC.

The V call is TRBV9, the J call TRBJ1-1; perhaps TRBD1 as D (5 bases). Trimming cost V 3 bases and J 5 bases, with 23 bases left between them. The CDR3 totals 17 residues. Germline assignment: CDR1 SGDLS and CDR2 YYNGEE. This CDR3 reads CASSAPLGDVGRTEAFF. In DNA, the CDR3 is TGTGCCAGCAGCGCGCCCTTAGGGGACGTGGGCCGAACTGAAGCTTTCTTT.